This TCR beta chain was identified in a study of T cell responses to AZD1222 COVID-19 vaccine. TCRdb's table, derived via immunoSEQ multiplex PCR, lists solely in-frame clones and lacks some. Of 100,000 to 150,000 clones in the sample, about 89% are singletons; the top ten hold 11%. Between the trimmed V and J ends, which lost 5 bases and 1 base, there was a span of 3 bases. CDR3 length: 11 amino acids. CDR1 and CDR2 (germline): MDHEN, SYDVKM. On this clone: The sample contains more than one DNA sequence encoding this CDR3.

Sequencing was performed on peripheral blood, taken on day 0 of MenACWY control vaccination. This chain connects TRBV28 to TRBJ2-7; D unresolved. The origin of this receptor is an adult in good health. The CDR3 DNA is TGTGCCAGCAGTGTATCCTACGAGCAGTACTTC. It translates to CASSVSYEQYF.